The 9 T cell receptor beta chains below all came from one sample that was sequenced in a study of cytomegalovirus exposure and HLA in healthy donors. It was with 60 Vbeta and 13 Jbeta primers that the PCR ran. Here immunoSEQ multiplex PCR was the method, and the copy in TCRdb shows in-frame clones only, minus some. The table has under 300,000 clones, roughly 90% seen once. The sequenced sample was PBMCs. The receptors stem from a middle-aged man in good health and CMV-seropositive.

V and J are TRBV7-6 and TRBJ2-7; the match to TRBD1 covers 7 bases. The trim removed 5 bases at V and 3 bases at J, leaving 7 bases unmatched. The germline gives CDR1 SGHVS, CDR2 FNYEAQ. The CDR3 spans 14 residues. CDR3 in DNA: TGTGCCAGCAGCATCAGGACAGGAGGCTACGAGCAGTACTTC. Translation gives CASSIRTGGYEQYF.

V usage is TRBV27 and J usage is TRBJ2-7, with D maybe TRBD1 (5 bases). The germline V gene has CDR1 MNHEY and CDR2 SMNVEV (reference sequence). V gave up 5 bases and J gave up 2 bases, with 16 bases separating them. The CDR3 loop spans 15 amino acids. CDR3 nucleotides: TGTGCCAGCAGTGACCGAAATAGGGGCCCCTACGAGCAGTACTTC. It translates to CASSDRNRGPYEQYF.

To note about this clone: The junction does not match germline at one end; this may be a read error. This chain links TRBV7-7 with TRBJ2-1; 7 nucleotides line up with TRBD1. The germline gives CDR1 SSHAT, CDR2 FNYEAQ (reference sequence). This CDR3 has 15 residues. The chain's CDR3 is CASSSDRVSYNEQFF. CDR3 bases: TGTGCTAGCAGCTCCGACAGGGTCTCCTACAATGAGCAGTTCTTC.

The CDR3 loop is CASSGASGSMQFF. DNA of the CDR3: TGTGCCAGCAGCGGGGCTAGCGGGAGTATGCAGTTCTTC. V is TRBV9 and J is TRBJ2-1; the match to TRBD2 covers 10 bases. The CDR3 is 13 amino acids. The ends lost 3 bases at V and 12 bases at J; junction bases unmatched: 6. Per germline, CDR1 SGDLS and CDR2 YYNGEE.

The V and J genes are TRBV2 and TRBJ1-5, with 11 nucleotides matching TRBD1. Losses at the gene ends were 4 bases for V and 7 bases for J; bases not matched to a gene: 3. Germline lookup yields CDR1 SNHLY and CDR2 FYNNEI. The length of the CDR3 is 14 residues. The CDR3 region is CASSGTGGPQPQHF. DNA for the CDR3: TGTGCCAGCAGTGGGACAGGGGGCCCACAGCCCCAGCATTTT.

This rearrangement joins TRBV19 to TRBJ2-7, with D perhaps matching TRBD2 (5 bases). The V end lost 5 bases, the J end lost 3 bases, and 17 bases lay between the germline ends. CDR1 is LNHDA, CDR2 SQIVND, per germline (reference sequence). This CDR3 region has 15 residues. DNA of the CDR3: TGTGCCAGTAGTCTCCGAATAGGACTTCGCTACGAGCAGTACTTC. It specifies CASSLRIGLRYEQYF.

V and J are TRBV27 and TRBJ2-5; 10 bases match TRBD2. From germline, CDR1 is MNHEY and CDR2 SMNVEV (reference sequence). The V and J ends lost 8 bases and 5 bases, in that order; junction bases with no gene match: 11. The CDR3 runs 15 residues. CDR3 sequence reads: CASHSASGSSETQYF. The CDR3 DNA is TGTGCCAGCCATTCCGCTAGCGGGAGTTCGGAGACCCAGTACTTC.

About this clone: Mismatch with germline at one junction end may stem from a read error. J is TRBJ2-7 and V is TRBV7-9, with 7 nucleotides matching TRBD1. The CDR3 consists of 14 residues. Germline V CDR1 and CDR2: SEHNR, FQNEAQ (reference sequence). The CDR3 sequence is CSSSFSGQEYEQYF. The DNA of the CDR3 is TGTTCCAGCAGCTTCTCTGGACAGGAATACGAGCAGTACTTC.

The chain employs TRBV4-2 and TRBJ2-2; D gene uncertain. V was clipped by 5 bases and J by 6 bases, with 4 bases between them. Germline V CDR1 and CDR2: LGHNA, YNFKEQ. This CDR3 region has 11 residues. This chain's CDR3 is CASSSSGELFF. In DNA, the CDR3 is TGTGCCAGCAGCTCCTCCGGGGAGCTGTTTTTT.